Presented here are 22 T cell receptor beta chains from one specimen sequenced in a study of CD4 T cells in relation to SARS-CoV-2 and coronaviruses. The antigens for these receptors are not known. Unexposed donor CD4+ T cells date from 2011-2018, before the COVID-19 pandemic. Isolation of CD4+ T cells took place after nine to ten days in culture. Some clones are missing from TCRdb's copy, which holds only in-frame ones; the method was immunoSEQ multiplex PCR. The sample consists of 20,000 or so clones, 65% to 80% of them appearing once. Sequencing was performed on CD4+ T cells from PBMCs, cultured in vitro. The receptors stem from a human donor in good health.

The chain is built from TRBV6-5 and TRBJ1-1, with a possible D match to TRBD1 (6 bases). CDR1 and CDR2 (germline): MNHEY, SVGAGI. The CDR3 sequence is 14 residues long. Trimming stripped 8 bases from V and 0 bases from J, with 13 bases between. The CDR3 protein is CASWIRGMNTEAFF. CDR3 nucleotides: TGTGCCAGCTGGATCAGGGGAATGAACACTGAAGCTTTCTTT.

The V gene is TRBV19, the J gene TRBJ1-2; D perhaps matches TRBD1 (5 bases). Trimming took 7 bases from V and 3 from J, leaving 18 bases between them. CDR1 is LNHDA, CDR2 SQIVND, per germline (reference sequence). The CDR3 is 15 amino acids. The CDR3 region has the DNA TGTGCCAGTAACCCTGGGCACTCGGGGGACTATGGCTACACCTTC. Its protein product is CASNPGHSGDYGYTF. The whole variable domain, remainder taken from reference TRBV19 and TRBJ1-2, is DGGITQSPKYLFRKEGQNVTLSCEQNLNHDAMYWYRQDPGQGLRLIYYSQIVNDFQKGDIAEGYSVSREKKESFPLTVTSAQKNPTAFYLCASNPGHSGDYGYTFGSGTRLTVV.

This clone has just one count. The CDR3 spells CASSLDRGGKNIQYF. DNA for the CDR3: TGTGCCAGCAGCCTTGACAGGGGAGGCAAAAACATTCAGTACTTC. The V gene is TRBV6-6, the J gene TRBJ2-4; 8 bases map to TRBD1. Germline CDR1 and CDR2: MNHNY and SVGAGI (reference sequence). V shed 6 bases and J 3 bases; nucleotides not matched to a gene: 7. This CDR3 region has 15 residues.

The chain carries TRBV30 and TRBJ1-5; D gene uncertain. Between the trimmed V and J ends, which lost 0 bases and 2 bases, there was a span of 11 bases. The length of the CDR3 is 15 residues. Germline CDR1 is GTSNPN and CDR2 is SVGIG (reference sequence). CDR3 protein: CAWSVRATGNQPQHF. In nucleotides, the CDR3 is TGTGCCTGGAGTGTGAGGGCTACGGGCAATCAGCCCCAGCATTTT.

This chain links TRBV9 with TRBJ2-1; D not certain. Germline V gene data show CDR1 as SGDLS and CDR2 as YYNGEE. V was cut by 4 bases and J by 0 bases, with 11 bases left in between. This CDR3 spans 15 amino acids. This chain's CDR3 is CASSTPPGSYNEQFF. As DNA, the CDR3 is TGTGCCAGCAGCACGCCACCCGGCTCCTACAATGAGCAGTTCTTC. The entire variable domain, with the rest obtained from reference TRBV9 and TRBJ2-1, is as follows: DSGVTQTPKHLITATGQRVTLRCSPRSGDLSVYWYQQSLDQGLQFLIQYYNGEERAKGNILERFSAQQFPDLHSELNLSSLELGDSALYFCASSTPPGSYNEQFFGPGTRLTVL.

The genes are TRBV10-3 and TRBJ2-5; no definite D call. Per the germline V gene, CDR1 is ENHRY and CDR2 is SYGVKD. This CDR3 comprises 13 residues. Trimming took off 6 bases at V and 2 bases at J, with 10 bases between the two ends. CDR3 sequence reads: CAIRGKIQETQYF. CDR3 coding DNA: TGTGCCATCAGGGGCAAAATACAAGAGACCCAGTACTTC.

The rearrangement joins TRBV19 to TRBJ2-2, with D maybe TRBD2 (6 bases). The CDR3 has 17 amino acids. Germline V lookup: CDR1 LNHDA, CDR2 SQIVND (reference sequence). V was shortened by 10 bases and J by 5 bases, with 26 bases between the two germline ends. CDR3 sequence reads: CATHPPSLSAGTGELFF. CDR3 bases: TGTGCCACCCATCCCCCTTCTCTCTCGGCGGGGACCGGGGAGCTGTTTTTT.

The chain carries TRBV28 and TRBJ2-7; 9 bases are a match to TRBD2. The CDR3 is 15 residues long. The J segment lost 0 bases and the V segment lost 5 bases, leaving 5 bases of the junction unmatched. The germline V gene encodes CDR1 MDHEN and CDR2 SYDVKM. The CDR3 nucleotides are TGTGCCAGCAGTGGTAGCGGGAGCACCTCCTACGAGCAGTACTTC. Translated, it gives CASSGSGSTSYEQYF.

In this sample, this clone turned up once. The chain joins TRBV30 to TRBJ1-6, with D perhaps TRBD1 (6 bases). Germline V gene data show CDR1 as GTSNPN and CDR2 as SVGIG (reference sequence). V was shortened by 3 bases and J by 3 bases, with 27 bases between the two germline ends. The CDR3 has 20 residues. CDR3 coding DNA: TGTGCCTGGAGGTTGGCTGGGACACTATATGAGGACTTCTATAATTCACCCCTCCACTTT. Translation: CAWRLAGTLYEDFYNSPLHF.

The chain combines TRBV7-2 with TRBJ2-5; the D is unclear. V was clipped by 1 base and J by 5 bases, with 8 bases between them. The CDR3 extends over 13 amino acids. Germline CDR1 SGHTA, CDR2 FQGNSA. In nucleotides, the CDR3 is TGTGCCAGCAGCTTAGTTTTGGGGGAGACCCAGTACTTC. Amino acid sequence: CASSLVLGETQYF.

The chain couples TRBV30 to TRBJ1-4; D uncertain. Between the trimmed V and J ends, which lost 3 bases and 0 bases, there was a span of 11 bases. This CDR3 is built from 15 residues. Germline lookup yields CDR1 GTSNPN and CDR2 SVGIG (reference sequence). The CDR3: CAWSARRPTNEKLFF. The CDR3 DNA sequence: TGTGCCTGGAGCGCAAGGCGACCAACTAATGAAAAACTGTTTTTT. The whole variable domain, remainder taken from reference TRBV30 and TRBJ1-4, is SQTIHQWPATLVQPVGSPLSLECTVEGTSNPNLYWYRQAAGRGLQLLFYSVGIGQISSEVPQNLSASRPQDRQFILSSKKLLLSDSGFYLCAWSARRPTNEKLFFGSGTQLSVL.

This chain links TRBV10-3 with TRBJ1-2; the match to TRBD1 covers 8 bases. The CDR3 runs 13 residues. The ends lost 8 bases at V and 3 bases at J; junction bases unmatched: 5. Germline V gene data show CDR1 as ENHRY and CDR2 as SYGVKD. This CDR3 reads CAIGGQADYGYTF. Here the CDR3 DNA reads TGTGCCATCGGGGGACAGGCCGACTATGGCTACACCTTC.

V usage is TRBV5-1 and J usage is TRBJ1-1; possibly TRBD1 for D (5 bases). Germline CDR1 and CDR2: SGHRS and YFSETQ. This CDR3 contains 16 residues. V was shortened by 3 bases and J by 1 base, with 16 bases between the two germline ends. The CDR3 region is CASSWGDGKPNTEAFF. The CDR3 DNA sequence: TGCGCCAGCAGCTGGGGGGACGGTAAACCGAACACTGAAGCTTTCTTT.

The chain joins TRBV29-1 to TRBJ2-3; tentative D call: TRBD2 (7 bases). This CDR3 contains 13 residues. V lost 8 bases, J lost 7 bases, and 19 bases lay in between. CDR1 and CDR2 (germline): SQVTM, ANQGSEA. This chain's CDR3 is CSYRGGARNTQYF. CDR3 bases: TGCAGCTACCGTGGGGGGGCACGGAATACGCAGTATTTT.

The chain carries TRBV7-3 and TRBJ2-5; TRBD1 is a possible D gene (6 bases). CDR1 and CDR2 from the germline V gene are SGHTA and FQGTGA. The CDR3 extends over 13 amino acids. V lost 5 bases and J 3 bases, leaving 10 bases between the germline ends. CDR3 nucleotides: TGTGCCAGCAGCCTTGGGACAAAAGAGACCCAGTACTTC. Its protein product is CASSLGTKETQYF.

This rearrangement joins TRBV6-5 to TRBJ1-1; D gene ambiguous. There are 13 residues in the CDR3. CDR1 and CDR2 (germline): MNHEY, SVGAGI. V was shortened by 6 bases and J by 0 bases, with 8 bases between the two germline ends. CDR3 sequence: CASRLQLNTEAFF. CDR3 bases: TGTGCCAGCAGACTACAGCTGAACACTGAAGCTTTCTTT.

This clone was counted between two and nine times. CDR3 region: CASSTEGSPLHF. For the CDR3, the DNA is TGTGCCAGCAGCACTGAGGGATCACCCCTCCACTTT. The chain couples TRBV3-1 (or the pseudogene TRBV3-2) to TRBJ1-6; D is uncertain. The CDR3 length is 12 residues. V was trimmed by 5 bases and J by 10 bases, leaving 9 bases between them. The germline V gene has CDR1 LGHDT and CDR2 YNNKEL (reference sequence).

The chain joins TRBV11-2 to TRBJ2-7, with TRBD2 identical over 8 bases. Germline CDR1 reads SGHAT; CDR2 reads FQNNGV. CDR3 length: 15 residues. The trim removed 4 bases at V and 6 bases at J, leaving 11 bases unmatched. The CDR3 nucleotides read TGTGCCAGCAGCTCCATCCTCGGGAGGGCCTCCGAGCAGTACTTC. It is translated as CASSSILGRASEQYF.

This clone turned up a few times. This rearrangement joins TRBV11-2 to TRBJ1-5; D gene uncertain. There are 15 residues in the CDR3. V gave up 0 bases and J gave up 3 bases, with 9 bases separating them. Germline CDR1 SGHAT, CDR2 FQNNGV. The DNA for the CDR3 is TGTGCCAGCAGCTTAGATTTCTCGGTCAATCAGCCCCAGCATTTT. It specifies CASSLDFSVNQPQHF.

The count of this clone is one. The chain joins TRBV20-1 to TRBJ2-2; 8 nucleotides agree with TRBD1. The J segment lost 4 bases and the V segment lost 6 bases, leaving 4 bases of the junction unmatched. Germline V gene data show CDR1 as DFQATT and CDR2 as SNEGSKA (reference sequence). This CDR3 has 13 residues. For the CDR3, the DNA is TGCAGTGCAAGTACAGGGGGCACCGGGGAGCTGTTTTTT. Its protein is CSASTGGTGELFF.

The rearrangement joins TRBV28 to TRBJ2-1; TRBD2 agrees at 12 bases. Germline-derived CDR1 and CDR2 are MDHEN and SYDVKM. This CDR3 is built from 14 residues. The V and J ends lost 6 bases and 9 bases, in that order; junction bases with no gene match: 6. DNA for the CDR3: TGTGCCAGCAGAGCGGGACTAGCGGGTGGTGAGCAGTTCTTC. Translated, it gives CASRAGLAGGEQFF. Full variable domain (missing parts from reference TRBV28 and TRBJ2-1): DVKVTQSSRYLVKRTGEKVFLECVQDMDHENMFWYRQDPGLGLRLIYFSYDVKMKEKGDIPEGYSVSREKKERFSLILESASTNQTSMYLCASRAGLAGGEQFFGPGTRLTVL.

This clone was seen only a few times. The chain is built from TRBV24-1 and TRBJ2-1; D is possibly TRBD2 (6 bases). Germline V gene sequence: CDR1 KGHDR, CDR2 SFDVKD. V lost 3 bases to trimming and J lost 6 bases, with 11 bases between them. CDR3 length: 14 residues. The CDR3 sequence: CATSDTYSGNEQFF. CDR3 bases: TGTGCCACCAGTGATACCTATAGCGGCAATGAGCAGTTCTTC.